This entry lists 15 T cell receptor beta chains sequenced from one sample in a study of CD8 T cells in Susac syndrome. Reverse transcription of roughly 0.5 to 1 ug RNA was performed with random hexamers. MiXCR was run by TCRdb on the immunoSEQ multiplex PCR reads, yielding one entry per CDR3 protein. The sample yields fewer than 65,000 distinct CDR3 sequences, around nine tenths seen once. Sequenced: CD8+ T cells from PBMCs. The receptors were gathered from a human donor in good health.

J is TRBJ1-5 and V is TRBV7-8; 7 bases agree with TRBD1. CDR1 and CDR2 from the germline V gene are SGHVS and FQNEAQ. The CDR3 spans 14 residues. Trimming cost V 4 bases and J 6 bases; bases outside gene matches: 6. The CDR3 sequence is CASSSLQGPQPQHF. As DNA, the CDR3 is TGTGCCAGCAGCTCCTTACAGGGGCCTCAGCCCCAGCATTTT.

This chain connects TRBV18 to TRBJ2-1; D is ambiguous. The V and J ends lost 6 bases and 0 bases respectively, with 15 bases between them. The germline gives CDR1 KGHSH, CDR2 LQKENI. The CDR3 length is 16 residues. CDR3 sequence reads: CASSLSVGSSYNEQFF. As DNA, the CDR3 is TGTGCCAGCTCCCTAAGCGTAGGGTCCTCCTACAATGAGCAGTTCTTC. Full variable domain (missing parts from reference TRBV18 and TRBJ2-1): NAGVMQNPRHLVRRRGQEARLRCSPMKGHSHVYWYRQLPEEGLKFMVYLQKENIIDESGMPKERFSAEFPKEGPSILRIQQVVRGDSAAYFCASSLSVGSSYNEQFFGPGTRLTVL.

The V gene is TRBV4-1, the J gene TRBJ2-7; the D gene is possibly TRBD1 (6 bases). This CDR3 has 14 amino acids. V lost 3 bases to trimming and J lost 2 bases, with 11 bases between them. The V gene's germline CDR1 is MGHRA and CDR2 YSYEKL. CDR3: CASSHITGPYEQYF. The CDR3 nucleotides are TGCGCCAGCAGCCATATAACAGGGCCCTACGAGCAGTACTTC.

This chain uses TRBV29-1 with TRBJ2-2; D is unresolved. The CDR3 consists of 13 residues. Germline V gene data show CDR1 as SQVTM and CDR2 as ANQGSEA. Trimming took off 4 bases at V and 1 base at J, with 7 bases between the two ends. CDR3 in amino acids: CSVVTGNTGELFF. DNA of the CDR3: TGCAGCGTTGTGACCGGGAACACCGGGGAGCTGTTTTTT.

The chain links TRBV3-1 to TRBJ1-4, with no clear D. Trimming stripped 0 bases from V and 4 bases from J, with 9 bases between. Germline V gene data show CDR1 as LGHDT and CDR2 as YNNKEL (reference sequence). The CDR3 covers 15 residues. CDR3 sequence: CASSQETELNEKLFF. CDR3 nucleotide sequence: TGTGCCAGCAGCCAAGAAACAGAACTTAATGAAAAACTGTTTTTT.

This chain uses TRBV6-5 with TRBJ2-5; D not resolved. The germline gives CDR1 MNHEY, CDR2 SVGAGI. This CDR3 is 11 amino acids long. Trimming stripped 2 bases from V and 2 bases from J, with 0 bases between. CDR3 DNA sequence: TGTGCCAGCAGTTACCAAGAGACCCAGTACTTC. As protein: CASSYQETQYF.

The chain employs TRBV27 and TRBJ1-4; D gene uncertain. CDR3 length equals 13 residues. Germline V gene sequence: CDR1 MNHEY, CDR2 SMNVEV (reference sequence). V lost 3 bases and J 1 base, leaving 3 bases between the germline ends. The CDR3 coding sequence is TGTGCCAGCAGTTTGGGAACTAATGAAAAACTGTTTTTT. This encodes CASSLGTNEKLFF.

This chain links TRBV7-9 with TRBJ2-2; 7 bases match TRBD1. Per the germline V gene, CDR1 is SEHNR and CDR2 is FQNEAQ (reference sequence). The ends lost 3 bases at V and 3 bases at J; junction bases unmatched: 10. The CDR3 length is 17 residues. The CDR3 loop is CASSFTPRDRYTGELFF. The CDR3 region has the DNA TGTGCCAGCAGCTTCACACCCCGGGACAGATACACCGGGGAGCTGTTTTTT.

The genes are TRBV1 and TRBJ1-4; the table's D call of TRBD1 was not tested on the DNA. TRBV1 has pseudogene status. The CDR3 has 15 residues. This CDR3 is CTSSQVGTGVEKLFF. The CDR3 DNA reads TGCACCAGCAGCCAAGTCGGGACAGGGGTTGAAAAACTGTTTTTT.

The rearrangement links TRBV12-3 or TRBV12-4 to TRBJ2-1, with D unclear. CDR3 length equals 13 residues. V shed 1 base and J shed 12 bases, with 13 bases lying between them. CDR3 residues: CASSLGAQIGQFF. The CDR3 nucleotides read TGTGCCAGCAGTTTAGGGGCTCAGATTGGGCAGTTCTTC.

The chain carries TRBV5-6 and TRBJ1-5; D remains ambiguous. Germline lookup yields CDR1 SGHDT and CDR2 YYEEEE. The CDR3 spans 16 residues. Trimming removed 0 bases at V and 4 bases at J, with 14 bases between. CDR3 bases: TGTGCCAGCAGCTTGGCCGGGGAAACTTGGAATCAGCCCCAGCATTTT. Translated, it gives CASSLAGETWNQPQHF. The full variable domain, in which reference TRBV5-6 and TRBJ1-5 provide the parts outside the CDR3, is DAGVTQSPTHLIKTRGQQVTLRCSPKSGHDTVSWYQQALGQGPQFIFQYYEEEERQRGNFPDRFSGHQFPNYSSELNVNALLLGDSALYLCASSLAGETWNQPQHFGDGTRLSIL.

This chain links TRBV6-2 or TRBV6-3 with TRBJ2-7; D is unclear. Germline CDR1 is MNHEY and CDR2 is SVGEGT. The V gene lost 6 bases and the J gene lost 2 bases, with 11 bases spanning the gap. The CDR3 contains 13 residues. The CDR3 loop is CASSPQFPYEQYF. Written as DNA, the CDR3 is TGTGCCAGCAGCCCCCAGTTCCCCTACGAGCAGTACTTC.

The V and J genes are TRBV23-1 and TRBJ1-1, with TRBD1 matching over 7 bases. TRBV23-1 is an ORF, with its function uncertain. This CDR3 spans 17 amino acids. With 7 bases clipped from V and 3 bases from J, the junction kept 17 bases outside the gene matches. CDR3 protein: CASTSTGLEGEYTEAFF. In DNA form, the CDR3 reads TGCGCCAGCACTTCGACAGGGTTGGAGGGAGAGTACACTGAAGCTTTCTTT.

This chain joins TRBV6-5 and TRBJ2-1, with TRBD2 identical over 9 bases. CDR3 size: 15 residues. Germline V gene data show CDR1 as MNHEY and CDR2 as SVGAGI. Trimming took 7 bases from V and 8 from J; bases not matched to a gene: 12. DNA for the CDR3: TGTGCCAGCAAGTTCCTAGCGGGGTCTTGGGATGAGCAGTTCTTC. Amino acid sequence: CASKFLAGSWDEQFF.

The chain is built from TRBV2 and TRBJ2-7; TRBD1 aligns across 7 bases. This CDR3 spans 13 amino acids. Germline V lookup: CDR1 SNHLY, CDR2 FYNNEI. J gave up 3 bases and V 10 bases, and 9 bases lay outside the gene matches. The CDR3 DNA reads TGTGCCACCAAGCGACAGGGCGGCTACGAGCAGTACTTC. Its translation is CATKRQGGYEQYF.